A selection of T cell receptor beta chains follows, all from one sample in a study of blood T cell repertoires in COVID-19. Here immunoSEQ multiplex PCR was the method, and the copy in TCRdb shows in-frame clones only, minus some. The sample records 65,000 to 90,000 clones, roughly 89% being singletons. Sample: peripheral blood. The receptor set was obtained from a man under 40 with acute or convalescent COVID-19. Both conserved end residues are part of each CDR3. The D gene is left open where the match is weak. The listing skips clone size in some rows; elsewhere it reads once, few, many or a size class.

v_gene: TRBV10-3; d_gene: TRBD2; abundance: once; len: 18; j_gene: TRBJ2-3; CDR3aa: CAISTPPGLAGITDTQYF; CDR3nt: TGTGCCATCAGTACGCCCCCGGGACTAGCGGGGATCACAGATACGCAGTATTTT
v_gene: TRBV7-9; d_gene: TRBD2; abundance: NA; len: 13; j_gene: TRBJ2-7; CDR3aa: CASSRGLAYEQYF; CDR3nt: TGTGCCAGCAGCCGAGGACTAGCCTACGAGCAGTACTTC
v_gene: TRBV7-2; d_gene: NA; abundance: NA; len: 15; j_gene: TRBJ2-1; CDR3aa: CASSRDFSSYNEQFF; CDR3nt: TGTGCCAGCAGCCGGGACTTCTCCTCCTACAATGAGCAGTTCTTC
v_gene: TRBV28; d_gene: NA; abundance: NA; len: 16; j_gene: TRBJ2-7; CDR3aa: CASSYGELGSSYEQYF; CDR3nt: TGTGCCAGCAGTTACGGGGAACTGGGAAGCTCCTACGAGCAGTACTTC
v_gene: TRBV9; d_gene: TRBD2; abundance: few; len: 16; j_gene: TRBJ2-3; CDR3aa: CASSAGGTTYTDTQYF; CDR3nt: TGTGCCAGCAGCGCAGGAGGGACTACCTACACAGATACGCAGTATTTT
v_gene: TRBV7-2; d_gene: NA; abundance: NA; len: 14; j_gene: TRBJ2-7; CDR3aa: CASSQGGPEYEQYF; CDR3nt: TGTGCCAGCAGCCAGGGAGGTCCCGAATACGAGCAGTACTTC
v_gene: TRBV19; d_gene: NA; abundance: NA; len: 14; j_gene: TRBJ2-7; CDR3aa: CASSMVGAHYEQYF; CDR3nt: TGTGCCAGTAGTATGGTGGGGGCCCACTACGAGCAGTACTTC
v_gene: TRBV19; d_gene: NA; abundance: NA; len: 14; j_gene: TRBJ2-3; CDR3aa: CASSPKSGSDTQYF; CDR3nt: TGTGCCAGTAGTCCCAAGAGCGGCTCAGATACGCAGTATTTT
v_gene: TRBV2; d_gene: TRBD1; abundance: NA; len: 14; j_gene: TRBJ1-5; CDR3aa: CASSQQGAHQPQHF; CDR3nt: TGTGCCAGCAGTCAACAGGGGGCGCATCAGCCCCAGCATTTT
v_gene: TRBV5-1; d_gene: TRBD1; abundance: NA; len: 14; j_gene: TRBJ2-7; CDR3aa: CASSPGQARYEQYF; CDR3nt: TGCGCCAGCTCCCCCGGACAGGCCCGCTACGAGCAGTACTTC
v_gene: TRBV7-9; d_gene: NA; abundance: NA; len: 14; j_gene: TRBJ2-7; CDR3aa: CASSLSGPPVEQYF; CDR3nt: TGTGCCAGCAGCTTAAGCGGGCCCCCTGTCGAGCAGTACTTC
v_gene: TRBV6-5; d_gene: NA; abundance: many; len: 13; j_gene: TRBJ2-3; CDR3aa: CASALQSTDTQYF; CDR3nt: TGTGCCAGTGCACTCCAAAGCACAGATACGCAGTATTTT
v_gene: TRBV30; d_gene: NA; abundance: NA; len: 13; j_gene: TRBJ1-5; CDR3aa: CAWSGSQGQPQHF; CDR3nt: TGTGCCTGGAGTGGTTCACAGGGTCAGCCCCAGCATTTT
v_gene: TRBV28; d_gene: NA; abundance: NA; len: 18; j_gene: TRBJ2-3; CDR3aa: CASSLIGGLSSFTDTQYF; CDR3nt: TGTGCCAGCAGTTTAATCGGCGGACTCTCCTCTTTCACAGATACGCAGTATTTT
v_gene: TRBV3-1/TRBV3-2; d_gene: TRBD1; abundance: NA; len: 14; j_gene: TRBJ1-5; CDR3aa: CASSQGQGALPQHF; CDR3nt: TGTGCCAGCAGCCAAGGACAGGGTGCGTTACCCCAGCATTTT
v_gene: TRBV3-1/TRBV3-2; d_gene: NA; abundance: NA; len: 19; j_gene: TRBJ2-5; CDR3aa: CASSRPKCLGRIPEETQYF; CDR3nt: TGTGCCAGCAGCCGCCCAAAATGCCTGGGGAGGATTCCCGAAGAGACCCAGTACTTC
v_gene: TRBV3-1/TRBV3-2; d_gene: NA; abundance: NA; len: 14; j_gene: TRBJ2-1; CDR3aa: CASTLAGSRVEQFF; CDR3nt: TGTGCCAGCACCCTAGCCGGGAGCCGAGTTGAGCAGTTCTTC
v_gene: TRBV11-2; d_gene: NA; abundance: NA; len: 16; j_gene: TRBJ2-7; CDR3aa: CASSSVRGFTFYEQYF; CDR3nt: TGTGCCAGCAGCTCCGTACGGGGGTTTACGTTCTACGAGCAGTACTTC
v_gene: TRBV29-1; d_gene: NA; abundance: NA; len: 13; j_gene: TRBJ2-7; CDR3aa: CSVVRSGTYEQYF; CDR3nt: TGCAGCGTGGTGAGGTCGGGAACCTACGAGCAGTACTTC
v_gene: TRBV23-1; d_gene: NA; abundance: NA; len: 16; j_gene: TRBJ1-5; CDR3aa: CASSQCLSGLNQPQHF; CDR3nt: TGCGCCAGCAGTCAATGCTTATCAGGGCTCAATCAGCCCCAGCATTTT
v_gene: TRBV13; d_gene: NA; abundance: NA; len: 16; j_gene: TRBJ2-7; CDR3aa: CASSAIFGGTDYEQYF; CDR3nt: TGTGCCAGCAGCGCGATTTTTGGCGGGACAGACTACGAGCAGTACTTC
v_gene: TRBV27; d_gene: TRBD1; abundance: NA; len: 17; j_gene: TRBJ2-7; CDR3aa: CASSSRPPGTVRHEQYF; CDR3nt: TGTGCCAGCAGTTCGAGACCCCCCGGGACAGTTCGCCACGAGCAGTACTTC
v_gene: TRBV7-9; d_gene: NA; abundance: NA; len: 12; j_gene: TRBJ2-3; CDR3aa: CASSLRVIAQYF; CDR3nt: TGTGCCAGCAGCTTACGGGTGATAGCGCAGTATTTT